Listed below are T cell receptor beta chains from one sample, sequenced in a study of OX40 agonist ivuxolimab in advanced cancers. Sequenced by immunoSEQ multiplex PCR; TCRdb stores in-frame clones only, minus some. Of about 58,000 clones listed, 86% are singletons. The sequences come from CD4+ or CD8+ T cells sorted from blood, collected in a trial of the OX40 agonist ivuxolimab. These receptor sequences come from an adult with an advanced solid tumor such as melanoma, head and neck, liver or kidney cancer. Both conserved end residues are part of each CDR3. A D gene is named only where the DNA matches it firmly. Size values are once, few and many counts, or a class for expanded clones, and some rows have none.

>TRBV5-1|TRBJ2-7|-|-
CATSKGTGFYEQYF
TGCGCCACCTCAAAGGGGACGGGGTTCTACGAGCAGTACTTC
>TRBV6-1|TRBJ1-6|-|few
CASSPGSYNSPLHF
TGTGCCAGCAGTCCAGGCTCCTATAATTCACCCCTCCACTTT
>TRBV6-1|TRBJ1-4|TRBD1|-
CASSEAGTGEKKLFF
TGTGCCAGCAGTGAAGCTGGCACAGGGGAGAAAAAACTGTTTTTT
>TRBV7-2|TRBJ1-5|-|-
CASSGSSSNQPQHF
TGTGCCAGCAGCGGGTCTTCTAGCAATCAGCCCCAGCATTTT
>TRBV6-5|TRBJ2-7|-|-
CASSYSFQHNRYEQYF
TGTGCCAGCAGTTACTCCTTTCAACACAACCGCTACGAGCAGTACTTC
>TRBV20-1|TRBJ1-2|-|-
CSASHAGGYTF
TGCAGTGCTAGCCACGCGGGAGGCTACACCTTC
>TRBV30|TRBJ1-3|-|-
CAWRTPGGSGNTIYF
TGTGCCTGGAGGACCCCTGGGGGCTCCGGAAACACCATATATTTT
>TRBV18|TRBJ2-3|-|-
CASSRDGTSTDTQYF
TGTGCCAGCTCAAGGGACGGAACTAGCACAGATACGCAGTATTTT
>TRBV7-9|TRBJ1-4|-|-
CASSLVGGRVGEKLFF
TGTGCCAGCAGCTTAGTCGGAGGTAGGGTCGGCGAAAAACTGTTTTTT
>TRBV5-4|TRBJ1-2|TRBD1|-
CASSPQNRGSKGYTF
TGTGCCAGCAGCCCGCAAAACAGGGGCAGTAAAGGCTACACCTTC
>TRBV30|TRBJ1-5|-|-
CAWSGPGARAGRRNSNQPQHF
TGTGCCTGGAGTGGCCCCGGGGCTCGGGCAGGGAGAAGGAATAGCAATCAGCCCCAGCATTTT
>TRBV10-2|TRBJ2-1|-|-
CASSQLGQQFF
TGCGCCAGCAGCCAACTAGGGCAGCAGTTCTTC
>TRBV18|TRBJ2-1|TRBD1|few
CASSPPGQGWNEQFF
TGTGCCAGCTCACCTCCGGGACAGGGTTGGAATGAGCAGTTCTTC
>TRBV21-1|TRBJ1-1|-|-
CASRRELCPTEAFF
TGTGCCAGCAGGAGGGAATTATGCCCCACCGAAGCTTTCTTT
>TRBV7-9|TRBJ1-2|TRBD1|once
CASSLGWGQGTVYGYTF
TGTGCCAGCAGCTTAGGGTGGGGACAGGGAACCGTTTATGGCTACACCTTC
>TRBV7-3|TRBJ1-2|-|-
CASSLRGEGNYGYTF
TGTGCCAGCAGCTTAAGGGGTGAGGGAAACTATGGCTACACCTTC
>TRBV14|TRBJ2-5|-|-
CASSPTRVGRETQYF
TGTGCCAGCAGCCCCACCCGCGTGGGGCGGGAGACCCAGTACTTC
>TRBV5-4|TRBJ1-3|-|few
CASSLQQSSGNTIYF
TGTGCCAGCAGCCTTCAACAGAGCTCTGGAAACACCATATATTTT
>TRBV11-2|TRBJ2-5|-|-
CASSLVGKDQYF
TGTGCCAGCAGCTTAGTAGGGAAGGACCAGTACTTC
>TRBV4-2|TRBJ1-1|-|-
CASSQGRAGREAFF
TGTGCCAGCAGCCAAGGGAGAGCGGGGCGTGAAGCTTTCTTT
>TRBV5-1|TRBJ1-3|-|-
CASRLGLHPAGNTIYF
TGCGCCAGCAGGCTAGGCCTGCACCCCGCTGGAAACACCATATATTTT
>TRBV5-1|TRBJ1-6|-|once
CASSLGRTSSPLHF
TGCGCCAGCAGCTTGGGAAGGACAAGCTCACCCCTCCACTTT
>TRBV11-3|TRBJ1-6|TRBD1|-
CASSSGQPNSPLHF
TGTGCCAGCAGCTCGGGACAGCCGAATTCACCCCTCCACTTT
>TRBV27|TRBJ2-7|TRBD1|-
CASKRTGNYEQYF
TGTGCCAGCAAGCGGACAGGGAACTACGAGCAGTACTTC
>TRBV19|TRBJ2-7|-|-
CASSIRETGHLYEQYF
TGTGCCAGTAGTATCCGGGAAACGGGACACCTCTACGAGCAGTACTTC
>TRBV7-8|TRBJ2-5|-|-
CASRRGSSETQYF
TGTGCCAGCAGGAGAGGGAGTTCAGAGACCCAGTACTTC
>TRBV5-1|TRBJ2-6|-|-
CASSLGRTGTPRTGANVLTF
TGCGCCAGCAGCTTGGGACGTACCGGGACACCGAGGACCGGGGCCAACGTCCTGACTTTC
>TRBV14|TRBJ2-5|-|-
CASSQDPARRETQYF
TGTGCCAGCAGCCAAGATCCGGCCCGGAGAGAGACCCAGTACTTC
>TRBV18|TRBJ2-3|-|-
CASSPVGGTRTDTQYF
TGTGCCAGCTCACCAGTAGGCGGGACTCGCACAGATACGCAGTATTTT
>TRBV10-2|TRBJ2-7|-|-
CASGTALLHEQYF
TGCGCCAGCGGAACAGCCCTTCTCCACGAGCAGTACTTC
>TRBV18|TRBJ1-1|-|-
CASTFSLQGPRNTEAFF
TGTGCCAGCACCTTCTCCTTGCAGGGGCCTAGGAACACTGAAGCTTTCTTT
>TRBV7-2|TRBJ1-1|-|-
CASSLNGPLTEAFF
TGTGCCAGCAGCTTAAACGGGCCACTCACTGAAGCTTTCTTT
>TRBV7-2|TRBJ1-2|TRBD1|-
CASIPGQRISYGYTF
TGTGCCAGCATCCCGGGACAGCGGATATCCTATGGCTACACCTTC
>TRBV19|TRBJ1-2|TRBD1|-
CASIPDRAEGYTF
TGTGCCAGTATCCCCGACAGGGCTGAAGGCTACACCTTC
>TRBV30|TRBJ2-4|-|-
CAWSVGGSGAKNIQYF
TGTGCCTGGAGTGTAGGGGGTTCGGGGGCCAAAAACATTCAGTACTTC
>TRBV7-3|TRBJ2-1|-|once
CASSLTTGSYNEQFF
TGTGCCAGCAGCTTAACGACAGGATCCTACAATGAGCAGTTCTTC
>TRBV29-1|TRBJ2-3|-|-
CSVAGAGGTDTQYF
TGCAGCGTTGCTGGGGCCGGGGGCACAGATACGCAGTATTTT
>TRBV15|TRBJ1-1|-|-
CATSRDRSYTEAFF
TGTGCCACCAGCAGAGATAGGTCTTACACTGAAGCTTTCTTT
>TRBV6-1|TRBJ1-2|-|-
CASSEAAGNYGYTF
TGTGCCAGCAGTGAAGCTGCGGGTAACTATGGCTACACCTTC
>TRBV10-2|TRBJ1-1|-|-
CASSENRKNTEAFF
TGCGCCAGCAGTGAAAATAGGAAGAACACTGAAGCTTTCTTT
>TRBV10-3|TRBJ2-3|-|-
CAISEDNISTDTQYF
TGTGCCATCAGTGAGGACAACATAAGCACAGATACGCAGTATTTT
>TRBV5-1|TRBJ1-4|-|-
CASSLEGLANEKLFF
TGCGCCAGCAGCTTGGAAGGACTGGCTAATGAAAAACTGTTTTTT
>TRBV2|TRBJ2-5|TRBD1|-
CASSRQGSGQETQYF
TGTGCCAGCAGTCGACAGGGTAGTGGCCAAGAGACCCAGTACTTC
>TRBV9|TRBJ1-2|-|-
CASSVNVRGGYGYTF
TGTGCCAGTAGCGTTAACGTCAGGGGAGGCTATGGCTACACCTTC
>TRBV5-1|TRBJ1-3|-|-
CASSLGQGNGNTIYF
TGCGCCAGCAGCTTGGGGCAGGGTAACGGAAACACCATATATTTT
>TRBV10-1|TRBJ2-5|-|-
CASSESTARITQYF
TGCGCCAGCAGTGAGTCGACGGCAAGGATTACCCAGTACTTC
>TRBV15|TRBJ1-2|TRBD1|-
CATSLGDRAYGYTF
TGTGCCACCAGCCTAGGGGACAGGGCCTATGGCTACACCTTC
>TRBV25-1|TRBJ1-2|-|-
CASTETGTYGYTF
TGTGCCAGCACTGAGACAGGAACCTATGGCTACACCTTC
>TRBV18|TRBJ2-7|TRBD1|-
CASSPLETGAAEQYF
TGTGCCAGCTCACCACTGGAGACAGGGGCTGCCGAGCAGTACTTC
>TRBV5-1|TRBJ2-3|-|few
CASRQLQGVLTDTQYF
TGCGCCAGCAGGCAGTTACAGGGAGTTTTGACAGATACGCAGTATTTT
>TRBV7-9|TRBJ1-6|-|few
CASTPPAAPSYNSPLHF
TGTGCCAGCACTCCCCCAGCAGCGCCCAGTTATAATTCACCCCTCCACTTT